Listed below are T cell receptor beta chains from one sample, sequenced in a study of OX40 agonist ivuxolimab in advanced cancers. Profiled with immunoSEQ multiplex PCR; TCRdb holds only in-frame clones, not every one. The table records about 15,000 clones, roughly 86% of them present only once. This specimen consisted of CD4+ or CD8+ T cells sorted from blood, obtained in a trial of the OX40 agonist ivuxolimab. Receptors were obtained from an adult with an advanced solid tumor such as melanoma, head and neck, liver or kidney cancer. Both conserved end residues are part of each CDR3. D genes are given only for firm matches. Some rows have no size entry. The others give once, few or many, or a class for an expanded clone.

v_gene	abundance	d_gene	j_gene	CDR3aa	CDR3nt
TRBV4-2	-	-	TRBJ1-2	CASSRREREGYTF	TGTGCCAGCAGCCGCCGGGAACGTGAAGGCTACACCTTC
TRBV29-1	-	-	TRBJ2-2	CSARPTGTNTGELFF	TGCAGCGCCCGTCCAACAGGGACGAACACCGGGGAGCTGTTTTTT
TRBV14	-	-	TRBJ1-2	CASSPRWGSDGYTF	TGTGCCAGCAGCCCGAGATGGGGCTCAGATGGCTACACCTTC
TRBV4-1	-	TRBD2	TRBJ2-1	CASSQGLLAGEVWRQFF	TGCGCCAGCAGCCAAGGCCTACTAGCGGGAGAAGTTTGGAGGCAGTTCTTC
TRBV9	-	-	TRBJ1-1	CASSVETGPPGDTEAFF	TGTGCCAGCAGCGTAGAAACGGGTCCCCCTGGTGACACTGAAGCTTTCTTT
TRBV4-2	-	-	TRBJ1-2	CASSQTGFYGYTF	TGTGCCAGCAGCCAAACCGGCTTCTATGGCTACACCTTC
TRBV10-2	-	TRBD1	TRBJ1-5	CASSGQGNQPQHF	TGCGCCAGCAGCGGACAGGGCAATCAGCCCCAGCATTTT
TRBV4-2	-	TRBD1	TRBJ2-3	CASSRDRDFTDTQYF	TGTGCCAGCAGCCGGGACAGGGACTTCACAGATACGCAGTATTTT
TRBV7-3	-	-	TRBJ2-3	CASSLRDGGPQYF	TGTGCCAGCAGCTTAAGGGACGGGGGACCGCAGTATTTT
TRBV10-3	-	TRBD2	TRBJ2-1	CAISVETSPYNEQFF	TGTGCCATCAGTGTGGAGACTAGCCCGTACAATGAGCAGTTCTTC
TRBV6-5	-	-	TRBJ2-3	CASSPGGLGADTQYF	TGTGCCAGCAGTCCAGGGGGGTTAGGCGCAGATACGCAGTATTTT
TRBV14	-	-	TRBJ2-1	CASSQDLGGEQFF	TGTGCCAGCAGCCAAGATCTCGGGGGCGAGCAGTTCTTC
TRBV18	-	TRBD1	TRBJ1-1	CASSPPQGEGTEAFF	TGTGCCAGCTCACCGCCCCAGGGGGAGGGCACTGAAGCTTTCTTT
TRBV25-1	-	TRBD2	TRBJ2-2	CASALGLAGANTGELFF	TGTGCCAGCGCCCTAGGACTAGCGGGAGCGAACACCGGGGAGCTGTTTTTT
TRBV30	-	-	TRBJ1-1	CAWGRTMNTEAFF	TGTGCCTGGGGCAGGACGATGAACACTGAAGCTTTCTTT
TRBV9	-	-	TRBJ2-3	CASSVAQTTASTDTQYF	TGTGCCAGCAGCGTAGCTCAGACTACCGCTAGCACAGATACGCAGTATTTT
TRBV7-9	-	-	TRBJ1-5	CASSPGPQPQHF	TGTGCCAGCAGCCCGGGGCCTCAGCCCCAGCATTTT
TRBV6-6	-	-	TRBJ1-4	CASSGGLLTTNEKLFF	TGTGCCAGCAGTGGAGGTCTTCTCACAACTAATGAAAAACTGTTTTTT
TRBV19	-	-	TRBJ2-3	CASSIGGLSDTQYF	TGTGCCAGTAGTATAGGAGGGCTGTCAGATACGCAGTATTTT
TRBV7-9	-	-	TRBJ2-3	CASSLAIGDTQYF	TGTGCCAGCAGCCTAGCGATCGGAGATACGCAGTATTTT
TRBV5-1	-	-	TRBJ2-5	CASSRTASGTGETQYF	TGCGCCAGCAGTAGGACTGCCTCGGGGACCGGGGAGACCCAGTACTTC
TRBV5-8	few	TRBD1	TRBJ2-1	CASSRDRGLGVQFF	TGTGCCAGCAGCCGGGACAGGGGCTTGGGGGTGCAGTTCTTC
TRBV29-1	once	TRBD1	TRBJ1-2	CSVHPRDRGMVYGYTF	TGCAGCGTACATCCCCGTGACAGGGGAATGGTCTATGGCTACACCTTC
TRBV9	-	-	TRBJ1-6	CASSADLNSPLHF	TGTGCCAGCAGCGCCGACCTTAATTCACCCCTCCACTTT
TRBV2	-	TRBD1	TRBJ1-4	CASRRSQGAQEKLFF	TGTGCCAGCAGGAGGTCACAGGGGGCGCAGGAAAAACTGTTTTTT
TRBV5-8	-	TRBD2	TRBJ2-7	CASSIRTSGSSYEQYF	TGTGCCAGCAGCATCCGGACTAGCGGGAGCTCCTACGAGCAGTACTTC
TRBV15	-	-	TRBJ1-5	CATSRDYVVGQPQHF	TGTGCCACCAGCAGAGATTACGTGGTGGGTCAGCCCCAGCATTTT
TRBV4-2	-	-	TRBJ2-2	CASSGAAESGELFF	TGTGCCAGCAGTGGGGCGGCCGAGAGCGGGGAGCTGTTTTTT
TRBV9	few	TRBD2	TRBJ2-1	CASSVRIAGGYNEQFF	TGTGCCAGCAGCGTCAGAATAGCGGGAGGGTACAATGAGCAGTTCTTC
TRBV5-6	-	-	TRBJ2-2	CASNSLNSYRAERTGELFF	TGTGCCAGCAATTCTCTCAATTCCTACCGGGCCGAGAGGACCGGGGAGCTGTTTTTT
TRBV10-2	-	TRBD1	TRBJ1-2	CASSPGTGVGGYTF	TGCGCCAGCAGCCCCGGGACAGGGGTTGGGGGCTACACCTTC
TRBV2	-	-	TRBJ2-2	CASSVEGQRNTGELFF	TGTGCCAGCAGTGTCGAAGGTCAAAGAAACACCGGGGAGCTGTTTTTT
TRBV7-8	-	-	TRBJ1-1	CASSLPGRGSKAFF	TGTGCCAGCAGCTTACCGGGTCGGGGCTCTAAAGCTTTCTTT
TRBV19	-	TRBD1	TRBJ1-6	CASNDPGGSSPLHF	TGTGCCAGTAATGACCCAGGGGGCAGTTCACCCCTCCACTTT
TRBV18	-	-	TRBJ1-1	CASSPLRGNTEAFF	TGTGCCAGCTCACCACTCAGGGGAAACACTGAAGCTTTCTTT
TRBV19	-	-	TRBJ1-1	CASKLRGTEAFF	TGTGCCAGTAAGCTGAGGGGGACTGAAGCTTTCTTT
TRBV14	-	TRBD1	TRBJ1-2	CASSQHRDRGLGSYGYTF	TGTGCCAGCAGCCAACACCGGGACAGGGGGCTTGGGAGCTATGGCTACACCTTC
TRBV7-9	few	-	TRBJ2-2	CASSFASGWVGELFF	TGTGCCAGCAGCTTTGCCAGCGGCTGGGTCGGGGAGCTGTTTTTT
TRBV7-2	few	-	TRBJ1-2	CASSPGSYGYTF	TGTGCCAGCAGCCCAGGAAGCTATGGCTACACCTTC
TRBV5-1	-	-	TRBJ2-1	CASSLWGPPWDEQFF	TGCGCCAGCAGCTTATGGGGCCCCCCCTGGGATGAGCAGTTCTTC
TRBV9	-	-	TRBJ2-3	CASSVSSATDTQYF	TGTGCCAGCAGCGTATCCAGCGCCACAGATACGCAGTATTTT
TRBV7-2	-	-	TRBJ2-2	CASSFSVSGELFF	TGTGCCAGCAGCTTTTCGGTCTCCGGGGAGCTGTTTTTT
TRBV2	-	-	TRBJ1-2	CASSADGYGYTF	TGTGCCAGCAGTGCGGACGGTTATGGCTACACCTTC
TRBV27	-	-	TRBJ2-1	CASSSTYYNEQFF	TGTGCCAGCAGTTCCACCTATTACAATGAGCAGTTCTTC
TRBV4-2	-	-	TRBJ1-1	CASSQDLAGGTEAFF	TGTGCCAGCAGCCAAGATTTGGCCGGGGGCACTGAAGCTTTCTTT
TRBV5-4	-	TRBD2	TRBJ2-7	CASSLATGTSGGAYEQYF	TGTGCCAGCAGCTTGGCAACCGGGACTAGCGGGGGGGCCTACGAGCAGTACTTC